This T cell receptor beta chain was captured by sequencing in a study of T cell clonotyping in hematopoietic cell transplantation. Stated time point: recipient sample about 28 days before transplant, after cytoreduction. Libraries were prepared by immunoSEQ multiplex PCR; TCRdb keeps only in-frame clonotypes and omits some of them. The table has 65,000 to 80,000 clones, roughly 95% seen once. CDR1 is WSHSY and CDR2 is SAAADI in the germline V gene. Losses at the gene ends were 8 bases for V and 2 bases for J; bases not matched to a gene: 2. The CDR3 is 14 residues long. The specimen comprised peripheral blood mononuclear cells, sampled before stem cell transplant. The V and J genes are TRBV10-2 and TRBJ2-3; 12 nucleotides agree with TRBD2. This receptor was identified in a woman aged 45-60 years with acute myeloid leukemia. Some clones in this sample may be carry-over from other donors' samples. CDR3 in DNA: TGCGCCAGCCGGACTAGCGGGAACACAGATACGCAGTATTTT. Translation: CASRTSGNTDTQYF.